This TCR beta chain appears in the sequencing data of a study of PD-1 blockade in classical Hodgkin lymphoma. With no exception, relapse followed autologous stem cell transplantation in all patients, and brentuximab vedotin exposure varied. Classification of best responses gave complete response, partial response or progressive disease. Measured with immunoSEQ multiplex PCR; TCRdb has only the in-frame clones, and not every one. In the table there are about 14,000 clones, 80% to 90% of which are singletons. V gave up 1 base and J gave up 5 bases; unmatched junction bases: 6. Germline V lookup: CDR1 SGHAT, CDR2 FQNNGV. This CDR3 is built from 16 residues.

The chain employs TRBV11-2 and TRBJ2-5; 11 nucleotides line up with TRBD2. The sequence came from a human donor with classical Hodgkin lymphoma. This material consisted of peripheral blood mononuclear cells (PBMCs), taken at baseline. CDR3 amino acids: CASSLVLAGVGETQYF. CDR3 nucleotides: TGTGCCAGCAGCTTAGTACTAGCGGGGGTTGGTGAGACCCAGTACTTC.